This T cell receptor beta chain was retrieved from a study of identifying expanded T cells in peripheral blood. Study-level results: Differentially abundant clones: approximately 1.3 between replicates, 16.4 at two to three weeks, around 20 at four. Variance in clone template counts between two-week samples significantly increased with total template count across all healthy donors.

Collection occurred without any documented infections or immune events in donors. About this clone itself: Antigen: not known.

The assay was immunoSEQ multiplex PCR, and TCRdb's table has in-frame clones only and misses some. This table has approximately 130,000 clones, more than 75% appearing once. The germline gives CDR1 SGHNT, CDR2 YENEEA. With 5 bases removed from V and 3 bases from J, the gap between germline ends came to 21 bases. The CDR3 loop spans 17 amino acids. The chain is built from TRBV11-3 and TRBJ2-3; perhaps TRBD2 as D (5 bases). Sequences were obtained from blood. This receptor was taken from a person aged 18-70 years in good health. As DNA, the CDR3 is TGTGCCAGCAGCCCTCCCCTCCCGGGCCGAGGGACAGATACGCAGTATTTT. It codes for CASSPPLPGRGTDTQYF.